A single sample gave rise to the 26 T cell receptor beta chains below, sequenced in a study of cytomegalovirus exposure and HLA in healthy donors. The PCR used 60 Vbeta and 13 Jbeta primers. Assay used: immunoSEQ multiplex PCR; TCRdb lists only in-frame clones, some missing. The sample shows around 150,000 clones, roughly 80% of them seen only once. The sequencing input was PBMCs. These receptors originate from a female donor in good health and CMV-seronegative.

The chain has TRBV5-1 and TRBJ1-2; 9 positions agree with TRBD1. The germline V gene has CDR1 SGHRS and CDR2 YFSETQ. CDR3 length: 12 residues. V shed 8 bases and J 6 bases; nucleotides not matched to a gene: 5. As DNA, the CDR3 is TGCGCCAGGGAGGACAGGGGACATGGCTACACCTTC. Encoded protein: CAREDRGHGYTF.

J is TRBJ1-1 and V is TRBV20-1; 8 bases align to TRBD1. The CDR3 is 11 amino acids. Trimming took 6 bases from V and 10 from J; bases not matched to a gene: 7. Per the germline V gene, CDR1 is DFQATT and CDR2 is SNEGSKA (reference sequence). This CDR3 reads CSATTGTGAFF. CDR3 coding DNA: TGCAGTGCCACAACCGGGACAGGAGCTTTCTTT.

V is TRBV5-4 and J is TRBJ2-5; a weak D match, TRBD2 (6 bases). Near its end, the DNA agrees better with TRBJ2-7, so the J call may be wrong. The CDR3 contains 12 residues. Germline lookup yields CDR1 SGHNT and CDR2 YYREEE (reference sequence). The CDR3 region has the DNA TGTGCCAGCAGCTGGGCGGGGAACGAGCAGTACTTC. It encodes CASSWAGNEQYF.

The V gene is TRBV6-6, the J gene TRBJ1-2; D is ambiguous. The V gene's germline CDR1 is MNHNY and CDR2 SVGAGI (reference sequence). The CDR3 covers 15 residues. V lost 0 bases to trimming and J lost 4 bases, with 12 bases between them. CDR3 DNA sequence: TGTGCCAGCAGTTACTCTGGCGCCGCGGGCTATGGCTACACCTTC. It is translated as CASSYSGAAGYGYTF.

The genes are TRBV13 and TRBJ2-7, with 7 bases identical to TRBD1. J gave up 4 bases and V 5 bases, and 20 bases lay outside the gene matches. There are 18 residues in the CDR3. The germline V gene has CDR1 PRHDT and CDR2 FYEKMQ (reference sequence). CDR3 DNA: TGTGCCAGCAGCCCCAGGGGAGAGCCGGGACAGCGACTTTACGAGCAGTACTTC. It specifies CASSPRGEPGQRLYEQYF. The entire variable domain, with the rest obtained from reference TRBV13 and TRBJ2-7, is as follows: AAGVIQSPRHLIKEKRETATLKCYPIPRHDTVYWYQQGPGQDPQFLISFYEKMQSDKGSIPDRFSAQQFSDYHSELNMSSLELGDSALYFCASSPRGEPGQRLYEQYFGPGTRLTVT.

This clone came up a few times. The rearrangement links TRBV6-1 to TRBJ2-3; a weak D match, TRBD1 (6 bases). The CDR3 loop spans 13 amino acids. The V and J ends lost 6 bases and 1 base respectively, with 8 bases between them. Germline-derived CDR1 and CDR2 are MNHNS and SASEGT. As DNA, the CDR3 is TGTGCCAGCAGCTACAGGGGCACAGATACGCAGTATTTT. Protein: CASSYRGTDTQYF.

This sequence joins TRBV19 and TRBJ1-5; D is ambiguous. Trimming stripped 1 base from V and 3 bases from J, with 4 bases between. This CDR3 contains 13 residues. Germline values: CDR1 LNHDA, CDR2 SQIVND (reference sequence). The CDR3 DNA reads as TGTGCCAGTAGTATAGGGGCCAATCAGCCCCAGCATTTT. The encoded protein is CASSIGANQPQHF.

J is TRBJ1-2 and V is TRBV7-2; 7 nucleotides match TRBD1. Germline assignment: CDR1 SGHTA and CDR2 FQGNSA. The CDR3 has 14 amino acids. The V segment lost 2 bases and the J segment 3 bases; nucleotides outside the gene matches: 3. CDR3 coding DNA: TGTGCCAGCAGCTTACAGGGGGACGACTATGGCTACACCTTC. Its translation is CASSLQGDDYGYTF.

The V and J genes are TRBV10-1 and TRBJ1-4; D is unclear. CDR1 WNHNN and CDR2 SYGVQD come from the germline V gene (reference sequence). CDR3 length: 17 residues. V was cut by 0 bases and J by 7 bases, with 18 bases left in between. The CDR3 sequence is CASSESVLEEEGEKLFF. In nucleotides, the CDR3 is TGCGCCAGCAGTGAGTCGGTACTAGAGGAGGAGGGTGAAAAACTGTTTTTT.

The chain carries TRBV5-4 and TRBJ2-1, with D possibly TRBD1 on 6 matching bases. The V end was cut by 4 bases, the J end by 8 bases, with 19 bases between. Per the germline V gene, CDR1 is SGHNT and CDR2 is YYREEE (reference sequence). This CDR3 is built from 15 residues. The chain's CDR3 is CASSPDARGTYEQFF. The DNA for the CDR3 is TGTGCCAGCAGCCCTGATGCTAGGGGGACCTATGAGCAGTTCTTC.

This chain joins TRBV18 and TRBJ2-3; maybe TRBD2 (6 bases). V was trimmed by 3 bases and J by 6 bases, leaving 16 bases between them. Germline V gives CDR1 KGHSH, CDR2 LQKENI. CDR3 length: 15 residues. This CDR3 reads CASSPPEGLADTQYF. The CDR3 DNA follows: TGTGCCAGCTCACCGCCGGAGGGGTTGGCGGATACGCAGTATTTT.

This rearrangement joins TRBV20-1 to TRBJ1-2, with TRBD1 matching over 9 bases. The CDR3 covers 11 residues. Losses at the gene ends were 5 bases for V and 5 bases for J; bases not matched to a gene: 0. Germline CDR1 is DFQATT and CDR2 is SNEGSKA (reference sequence). CDR3 sequence reads: CSAGQGYGYTF. The CDR3 nucleotides read TGCAGTGCTGGACAGGGGTATGGCTACACCTTC.

V and J are TRBV19 and TRBJ1-5; TRBD1 aligns across 10 bases. The trim removed 6 bases at V and 6 bases at J, leaving 2 bases unmatched. Germline V CDR1 and CDR2: LNHDA, SQIVND (reference sequence). The CDR3 is made up of 13 amino acids. CDR3 nucleotide sequence: TGTGCCAGTAGCCGGGACAGGGGTCAGCCCCAGCATTTT. Protein: CASSRDRGQPQHF.

This chain joins TRBV19 and TRBJ1-2; 11 bases are shared with TRBD1. The CDR3 consists of 17 residues. CDR1 is LNHDA, CDR2 SQIVND, per germline (reference sequence). V shed 4 bases and J 8 bases; nucleotides not matched to a gene: 15. The CDR3 is CASSRPGQGGQGKGYTF. DNA of the CDR3: TGTGCCAGTAGTAGACCGGGACAGGGGGGCCAAGGAAAAGGCTACACCTTC.

This chain uses TRBV7-7 with TRBJ2-1; D possibly corresponds to TRBD1 (6 bases). Germline values: CDR1 SSHAT, CDR2 FNYEAQ (reference sequence). The V end lost 5 bases, the J end lost 3 bases, and 14 bases lay between the germline ends. This CDR3 has 15 residues. As DNA, the CDR3 is TGTGCCAGCAGCCAAAACTCGGACAGCTACAATGAGCAGTTCTTC. It encodes CASSQNSDSYNEQFF.

This chain connects TRBV30 to TRBJ1-2; D is undetermined. This CDR3 spans 12 amino acids. Looked up from germline, CDR1 is GTSNPN and CDR2 is SVGIG (reference sequence). V lost 2 bases and J 4 bases, leaving 8 bases between the germline ends. This CDR3 is CAWSRRSYGYTF. CDR3 DNA sequence: TGTGCCTGGAGTAGGAGGAGCTATGGCTACACCTTC.

The count of this clone is one. The chain joins TRBV20-1 to TRBJ2-1, with D tentatively TRBD2 (5 bases). Germline values: CDR1 DFQATT, CDR2 SNEGSKA (reference sequence). There are 10 residues in the CDR3. V dropped 5 bases and J dropped 9 bases, with 8 bases sitting between them. CDR3 loop: CSADRGEQFF. CDR3 DNA sequence: TGCAGTGCTGACCGGGGTGAGCAGTTCTTC.

J is TRBJ1-2 and V is TRBV19; TRBD1 is a possible D gene (5 bases). Germline V lookup: CDR1 LNHDA, CDR2 SQIVND (reference sequence). V shed 4 bases and J shed 3 bases, with 18 bases lying between them. The CDR3 contains 16 residues. This CDR3 is CASSRSPRQNYYGYTF. CDR3 in DNA: TGTGCCAGTAGTAGGTCACCAAGACAGAATTACTATGGCTACACCTTC.

The V gene is TRBV7-6, the J gene TRBJ1-5; D might be TRBD1 (6 bases). CDR1 is SGHVS, CDR2 FNYEAQ, per germline. V gave up 5 bases and J gave up 0 bases, with 11 bases separating them. This CDR3 contains 15 residues. The CDR3 nucleotides are TGTGCCAGCAGCCCAGGACAGCATAGCAATCAGCCCCAGCATTTT. This translates into CASSPGQHSNQPQHF.

The chain combines TRBV9 with TRBJ1-3; TRBD1 matches at 7 bases. The germline V gene encodes CDR1 SGDLS and CDR2 YYNGEE. This CDR3 has 14 amino acids. V lost 4 bases, J lost 2 bases, and 3 bases stayed unmatched. The CDR3 bases are TGTGCCAGCAGCTCCGACAGGGCTGGAAACACCATATATTTT. It translates to CASSSDRAGNTIYF.

This clone was counted a few times. This chain connects TRBV6-7 to TRBJ2-5; TRBD1 is a possible D gene (7 bases). TRBV6-7 is identified as an open reading frame with a role that is uncertain. The CDR3 runs to 17 residues. The germline V and J ends were trimmed by 1 base and 5 bases, with 20 bases remaining between them. The DNA for the CDR3 is TGTGCCAGCAGTTACTGGAGGGACAGCGAGGGCGGGGAGACCCAGTACTTC. Protein product: CASSYWRDSEGGETQYF.

CDR3 bases: TGCGCCAGCAGCTTAGGAGGGGTCTTATCCTACGAGCAGTACTTC. Protein product: CASSLGGVLSYEQYF. This sequence joins TRBV5-1 and TRBJ2-7; a possible D gene is TRBD2 (6 bases). The germline V and J ends were trimmed by 2 bases and 1 base, with 13 bases remaining between them. CDR1 SGHRS and CDR2 YFSETQ come from the germline V gene. This CDR3 spans 15 amino acids.

Turning to this clone: This clone may be a read error of a much larger clone one base away. This sample also contains other DNA sequences that code for the same CDR3. CDR3 residues: CASSQDQGTGANVLTF. CDR3 nucleotide sequence: TGCGCCAGCAGCCAAGATCAGGGGACTGGGGCCAACGTCCTGACTTTC. The V and J genes are TRBV4-1 and TRBJ2-6, with D tentatively TRBD1 (6 bases). Trimming took 0 bases from V and 2 from J, leaving 8 bases between them. CDR3 size: 16 residues. CDR1 MGHRA and CDR2 YSYEKL come from the germline V gene.

This clone was detected only a few times. The chain has TRBV11-1 and TRBJ1-4, with 8 bases aligning to TRBD1. The germline gives CDR1 SGHAT, CDR2 FQDESV (reference sequence). This CDR3 spans 15 amino acids. With V trimmed by 3 bases and J by 8 bases, 8 bases remained unmatched. The CDR3 DNA reads as TGTGCCAGCAGCTTCGCGGGACAGGCAAGCGAAAAACTGTTTTTT. This sequence encodes CASSFAGQASEKLFF.

This sequence joins TRBV9 and TRBJ2-3, with 9 bases fitting TRBD2. V gave up 1 base and J gave up 4 bases; unmatched junction bases: 1. Germline V gene data show CDR1 as SGDLS and CDR2 as YYNGEE. The CDR3 has 14 residues. The CDR3 region is CASSVRGRADTQYF. The CDR3 coding sequence is TGTGCCAGCAGCGTACGCGGGAGGGCAGATACGCAGTATTTT.

This chain uses TRBV7-2 with TRBJ2-1; TRBD2 aligns across 9 bases. CDR1 and CDR2 (germline): SGHTA, FQGNSA. The CDR3 contains 12 residues. Losses at the gene ends were 5 bases for V and 10 bases for J; bases not matched to a gene: 3. For the CDR3, the DNA is TGTGCCAGCAGCCCTAGCGGGAAGGAGCAGTTCTTC. It translates to CASSPSGKEQFF.